This is a list of T cell receptor beta chains from one sample in a study of CD8+CD57+ T cells in acquired aplastic anemia. MiXCR was run by TCRdb on the reads, yielding one entry per CDR3 protein. The sample contains 50,000 or so distinct CDR3 sequences, around 57% of which appear only once. The sample was sorted CD4+, CD8+, or CD8+CD57+ T cells (not recorded which) from PBMCs. The receptors here all came from a human donor with aplastic anemia. The CDR3 runs from the conserved cysteine through the conserved F or W. The order of the fields is J gene, clone size, D gene, V gene, CDR3 DNA, CDR3 protein. The D gene is left open where the match is weak. Size is stated for part of the rows, as once, few or many counts, or as a class when the clone is expanded.

>TRBJ2-7|-|-|TRBV5-1
TGCGCCAGCTGGGAAGGGAGCTCCTACGAGCAGTACTTC
CASWEGSSYEQYF
>TRBJ1-5|-|TRBD1|TRBV2
TGTGCCAGCAGTGAAGGACAGGGAGGCAATCAGCCCCAGCATTTT
CASSEGQGGNQPQHF
>TRBJ2-3|-|TRBD1|TRBV10-1
TGCGCCAGCAGTGAGGGCAGGGGGCCCACAGATACGCAGTATTTT
CASSEGRGPTDTQYF
>TRBJ2-7|-|TRBD1|TRBV7-2
TGTGCCAGCAGCTTAGTGGGACAGTACTACGAGCAGTACTTC
CASSLVGQYYEQYF
>TRBJ1-6|-|-|TRBV5-6
TGTGCCAGCAGGGTGAAAGGTGGGAATTCACCCCTCCACTTT
CASRVKGGNSPLHF
>TRBJ2-3|-|-|TRBV2
TGTGCCAGCAGTGCGGGACCCATGGGCACAGATACGCAGTATTTT
CASSAGPMGTDTQYF
>TRBJ2-3|-|-|TRBV6-1
TGTGCCAGCAGTGAATCAGGGGTCTCTAGCACAGATACGCAGTATTTT
CASSESGVSSTDTQYF
>TRBJ1-1|-|-|TRBV7-8
TGTGCCAGCAGCTCCCGATTTAACACACTAAACACTGAAGCTTTCTTT
CASSSRFNTLNTEAFF
>TRBJ2-7|-|-|TRBV19
TGTGCCAGTAGTATAGATCTCCGGAGCTCCTACGAGCAGTACTTC
CASSIDLRSSYEQYF
>TRBJ1-6|-|TRBD1|TRBV10-2
TGCGCCAGCAGTGAGCCGGGACAGGTTGGGGATTCACCCCTCCACTTT
CASSEPGQVGDSPLHF
>TRBJ1-6|-|-|TRBV19
TGTGCCAGTAGTATTCTAGACGGTTCACCCCTCCACTTT
CASSILDGSPLHF
>TRBJ2-1|-|TRBD1|TRBV24-1
TGTGCCACCGGGACAGGCTACAATGAGCAGTTCTTC
CATGTGYNEQFF
>TRBJ2-1|-|TRBD2|TRBV15
TGTGCCACCAGCAGAGCGCCCGGGACTAGCGGGGGGCTGAGTGAGCAGTTCTTC
CATSRAPGTSGGLSEQFF
>TRBJ2-3|many|TRBD2|TRBV6-1
TGTGCCAGCTGCGCTAGCGGGGAGTTCACAGATACGCAGTATTTT
CASCASGEFTDTQYF
>TRBJ2-7|-|TRBD1|TRBV25-1
TGTGCCACCAGTGAACCCCCGGGACAGGGGGCCTACGAGCAGTACTTC
CATSEPPGQGAYEQYF
>TRBJ1-1|many|TRBD1|TRBV5-1
TGCGCCAGCAGCTTAAACAGGGGAAACCCTGAAGCTTTCTTT
CASSLNRGNPEAFF
>TRBJ2-2|-|-|TRBV7-6
TGTGCCAGCAGCCCTAACAGTCAGCCGAACACCGGGGAGCTGTTTTTT
CASSPNSQPNTGELFF
>TRBJ2-2|-|-|TRBV29-1
TGCAGCGTTGAAGTTCTCGGGACAGGGGAGCTGTTTTTT
CSVEVLGTGELFF
>TRBJ2-3|many|-|TRBV2
TGTGCCAGCAGTGAATGGGCCACCGCCACAGATACGCAGTATTTT
CASSEWATATDTQYF
>TRBJ2-1|-|-|TRBV19
TGTGCCAGTAGTATCAACGTTCCGGGATCAGGGCAGTTCTTC
CASSINVPGSGQFF
>TRBJ1-6|-|-|TRBV25-1
TGTGCCAGCAGCTACGGGACGGATAATTCACCCCTCCACTTT
CASSYGTDNSPLHF
>TRBJ2-5|-|-|TRBV29-1
TGCAGCGTTGGAAACAGGGTGGAGGAGACCCAGTACTTC
CSVGNRVEETQYF
>TRBJ2-3|-|-|TRBV11-1
TGTGCCAGCAGCACTCCGGCCACCAGCACAGATACGCAGTATTTT
CASSTPATSTDTQYF
>TRBJ2-1|-|TRBD2|TRBV29-1
TGCAGCGTTGAGGCTCCTAGCGGGAGGGCAAGGAATGAGCAGTTCTTC
CSVEAPSGRARNEQFF
>TRBJ1-2|medium-sized|-|TRBV24-1
TGTGCCACCAGGGACAGTTCCTATGGCTACACCTTC
CATRDSSYGYTF
>TRBJ2-7|few|-|TRBV19
TGTGCCAGTAGTCCTCTCCGGACAGCCTCCTACGAGCAGTACTTC
CASSPLRTASYEQYF
>TRBJ2-5|medium-sized|-|TRBV7-6
TGTGCCAGCAGCTTACTGTCAAGGGAGACCCAGTACTTC
CASSLLSRETQYF
>TRBJ2-7|many|-|TRBV15
TGTGCCACCAGCAGAGATAGCCCAGGATCCTACGAGCAGTACTTC
CATSRDSPGSYEQYF
>TRBJ1-1|-|-|TRBV7-9
TGTGCCAGCAGCTTGGAGGGTAGCACTGAAGCTTTCTTT
CASSLEGSTEAFF
>TRBJ1-1|-|TRBD1|TRBV11-1
TGTGCCAGCAGCTCCCGGACGGGACAGCTGAACACTGAAGCTTTCTTT
CASSSRTGQLNTEAFF
>TRBJ2-1|many|TRBD1|TRBV5-6
TGTGCCAGCAGCTTCGGGACAGGGGTCAATGAGCAGTTCTTC
CASSFGTGVNEQFF
>TRBJ2-1|many|-|TRBV7-8
TGTGCCAGCAGCTTAGCGATAACGGACGGTGAGCAGTTCTTC
CASSLAITDGEQFF
>TRBJ2-2|-|TRBD2|TRBV7-9
TGTGCCAGCAGGCCCGTGGGGGGGGACACCGGGGAGCTGTTTTTT
CASRPVGGDTGELFF
>TRBJ1-1|few|-|TRBV19
TGTGCCAGTAGTATAGATAACTGGTTTAAGAACACTGGAGCTTTCTTT
CASSIDNWFKNTGAFF
>TRBJ1-1|-|-|TRBV7-3
TGTGCCAGCAGCTTTGATCTGGAGACAAAAGCTTTCTTT
CASSFDLETKAFF
>TRBJ2-1|-|TRBD1|TRBV24-1
TGTGCCACCAGTGACCCGACAGGGGACCCCTACAATGAGCAGTTCTTC
CATSDPTGDPYNEQFF
>TRBJ2-7|many|-|TRBV11-2
TGTGCCAGCAGCTTGATTCTAGAGTTCTCCTACGAGCAGTACTTC
CASSLILEFSYEQYF
>TRBJ1-2|many|-|TRBV28
TGTGCCAGCAGTTTATACCGACAGGATGGCTACACCTTC
CASSLYRQDGYTF
>TRBJ1-2|-|-|TRBV25-1
TGTGCCAGCAGTGACTTCTATGGCTACACCTTC
CASSDFYGYTF
>TRBJ1-6|-|-|TRBV9
TGTGCCAGCAGCGTAACAGGGTCCCCTAATTCACCCCTCCACTTT
CASSVTGSPNSPLHF